This T cell receptor beta chain is from a study of blood T cells in healthy people across ages. A J-beta primer mix and a sample-barcoded 5' primer were used in a second PCR of roughly 6 to 11 cycles. A single record per CDR3 protein comes from TCRdb applying MiXCR to the 5' RACE reads. The sample consists of about 1,400,000 distinct CDR3 sequences, roughly 45% of them appearing once. Looked up from germline, CDR1 is SGHAT and CDR2 is FQNNGV. CDR3 length: 11 residues. Trimming took off 11 bases at V and 5 bases at J, with 12 bases between the two ends. The authors isolated at least 6.5 million PBMCs per sample. Regarding the study as a whole: Any conclusive comparison of naive versus antigen-experienced cells was prevented by using unsorted PBMCs. Older individuals had lower TCR beta diversity per million T cells (the decline was roughly linear).

The table lists this clonotype with a few counts. Its antigen is as yet unknown. J is TRBJ2-5 and V is TRBV11-2; perhaps TRBD2 as D (6 bases). The clonotype originates from a woman aged 18-35 years in good health. Sequencing was done on a sample of blood. The CDR3 DNA reads as TGTGCCCATCGGGCGGGGGAGACCCAGTACTTC. This encodes CAHRAGETQYF.